The sequence of this T cell receptor beta chain was determined in a study of human T cells and chemical hapten exposure. In the study overall: Across samples, TCR yields varied, mostly owing to small differences in pooled library volumes. Study results and limitations: Expanded TCRs showed more large CDR3 clusters than pre-sensitization or healthy control sets.

TCRdb reanalysed the RACE reads using MiXCR and keeps one entry per CDR3 protein. Here the sample spans roughly 200,000 distinct CDR3 sequences, about 22% being singletons. Time point meaning: patch test 3, about 24 weeks after DPC sensitization. Stated treatment: therapeutic diphenylcyclopropenone sensitization with weekly scalp DPC. This clonotype was detected only a few times. The antigen remains unidentified. CDR3 length: 15 amino acids. With 6 bases removed from V and 0 bases from J, the gap between germline ends came to 12 bases. CDR1 MNHNY and CDR2 SVGAGI come from the germline V gene (reference sequence).

Sample: whole blood, taken in connection with sensitization to the hapten diphenylcyclopropenone (DPC). The V call is TRBV6-6, the J call TRBJ1-3; unclear D gene. This clonotype was obtained from a woman in her forties with alopecia areata. Some clones in this sample may be carry-over from other donors' samples. CDR3 protein: CASRPRAASGNTIYF. In DNA, the CDR3 is TGTGCCAGCAGACCCCGGGCCGCCTCTGGAAACACCATATATTTT.